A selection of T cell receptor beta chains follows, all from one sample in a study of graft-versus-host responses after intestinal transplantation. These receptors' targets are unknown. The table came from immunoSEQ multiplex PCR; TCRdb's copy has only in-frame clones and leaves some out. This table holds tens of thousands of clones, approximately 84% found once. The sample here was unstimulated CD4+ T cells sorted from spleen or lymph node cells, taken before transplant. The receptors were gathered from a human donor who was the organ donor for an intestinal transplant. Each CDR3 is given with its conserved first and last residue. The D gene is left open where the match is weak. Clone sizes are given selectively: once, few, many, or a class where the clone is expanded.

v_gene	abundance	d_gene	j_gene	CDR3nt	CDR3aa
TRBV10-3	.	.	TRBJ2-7	TGCGCCATACTGATGGGCGAGCAGTACTTC	CAILMGEQYF
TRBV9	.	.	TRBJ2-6	TGTGCCAGCGCAGGGTCAGGGGCCAACGTCCTGACTTTC	CASAGSGANVLTF
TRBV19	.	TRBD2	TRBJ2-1	TGTGCCAGTAGGAGTCCGGGACTAGCAGGGAATGAGCAGTTCTTC	CASRSPGLAGNEQFF
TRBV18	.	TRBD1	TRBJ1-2	TGTGCCAGCTCACCCCCGGGACAGGGAATTGGCGGCTACACCTTC	CASSPPGQGIGGYTF
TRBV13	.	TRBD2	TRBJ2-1	TGTGCCAGCAAGCGGGAGTCTTCCTACAATGAGCAGTTCTTC	CASKRESSYNEQFF
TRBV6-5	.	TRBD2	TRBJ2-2	TGTGCCACGAAACCGACTAGCGGGCTCGCCGGGGAGCTGTTTTTT	CATKPTSGLAGELFF
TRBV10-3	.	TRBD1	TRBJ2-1	TGTGCCATCAGTCTGACAGGGGGCAATGAGCAGTTCTTC	CAISLTGGNEQFF
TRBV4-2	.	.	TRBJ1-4	TGTGCCAGCAGCCAAGATAGACAGTATAATGAAAAACTGTTTTTT	CASSQDRQYNEKLFF
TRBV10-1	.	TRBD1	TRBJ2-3	TGCGCCAGCAGCGAAGGGACAGGGCACACAGATACGCAGTATTTT	CASSEGTGHTDTQYF
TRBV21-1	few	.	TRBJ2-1	TGTGCCAGCAGCAAAGGAGCGGGCCACTCCTACAATGAGCAGTTCTTC	CASSKGAGHSYNEQFF
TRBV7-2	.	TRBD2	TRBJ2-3	TGTGCCAGCAGCCCTCGGACTAGCGGGAGCACAGATACGCAGTATTTT	CASSPRTSGSTDTQYF
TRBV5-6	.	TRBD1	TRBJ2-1	TGTGCCAGCAGCTTGATGGGACAGACCTCCTACAATGAGCAGTTCTTC	CASSLMGQTSYNEQFF
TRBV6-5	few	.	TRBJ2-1	TGTGCCAGCAGTTACGTGGGGGCGCAGTCCGATGAGCAGTTCTTC	CASSYVGAQSDEQFF
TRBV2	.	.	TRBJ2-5	TGTGCCAGCAGTCCCCACTATAGGGCGTTAGAGACCCAGTACTTC	CASSPHYRALETQYF
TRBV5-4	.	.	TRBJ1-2	TGTGCCAGCAGCCAACGGGAGCTTTCTAACTATGGCTACACCTTC	CASSQRELSNYGYTF
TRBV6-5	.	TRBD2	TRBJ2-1	TGTGCCAGCAGTTACTCGAGCGGGAAACTTTACAATGAGCAGTTCTTC	CASSYSSGKLYNEQFF
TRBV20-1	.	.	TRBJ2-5	TGCAGTGCTCGCAAAGAGACCCAGTACTTC	CSARKETQYF
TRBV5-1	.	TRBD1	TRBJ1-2	TGCGCCAGCAGGTCCGGGACAGGGCGCACTTATGGCTACACCTTC	CASRSGTGRTYGYTF
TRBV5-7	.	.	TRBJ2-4	TGTGCCAGCAGCTCGATGGCCAAAAACATTCAGTACTTC	CASSSMAKNIQYF
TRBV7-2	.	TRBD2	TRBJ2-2	TGTGCCAGCAGCTTAGTTGGGCTAGCGGGATGGACCGGGGAGCTGTTTTTT	CASSLVGLAGWTGELFF
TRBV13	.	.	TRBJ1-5	TGTGCCAGCAGCTTAAGGGATCAGCCCCAGCATTTT	CASSLRDQPQHF
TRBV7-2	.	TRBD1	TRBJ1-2	TGTGCCAGCAGCCCGACAGGGGGCTCCCATAACTATGGCTACACCTTC	CASSPTGGSHNYGYTF
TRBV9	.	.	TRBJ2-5	TGTGCCAGCAGCGTAACTGTTTATGGACAGATGGAGACCCAGTACTTC	CASSVTVYGQMETQYF
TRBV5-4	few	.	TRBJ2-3	TGTGCCAGCAGCTTCACAGATACGCAGTATTTT	CASSFTDTQYF
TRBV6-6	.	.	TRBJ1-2	TGTGCCAGCAGGGCGGGGAGGCAAGCTAACTATGGCTACACCTTC	CASRAGRQANYGYTF
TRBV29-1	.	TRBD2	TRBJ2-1	TGCAGCGTTGGGACTAGCTCCTACAATGAGCAGTTCTTC	CSVGTSSYNEQFF
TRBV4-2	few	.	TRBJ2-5	TGTGCCAGCAGCCCCCTGAGGGGACAAGAGACCCAGTACTTC	CASSPLRGQETQYF
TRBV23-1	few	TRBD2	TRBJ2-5	TGCGCCAGCAGTCAAAGGGCCCCAGGGGCAGTATTGGCGGGAGGAGAGACCCAGTACTTC	CASSQRAPGAVLAGGETQYF
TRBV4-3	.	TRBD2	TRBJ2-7	TGCGCCAGCAGCCCTGGGACTAGCGGGTTAACCTACGAGCAGTACTTC	CASSPGTSGLTYEQYF
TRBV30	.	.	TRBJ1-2	TGTGCCTGGAGTGTGGGACCGAGGAGCTATGGCTACACCTTC	CAWSVGPRSYGYTF
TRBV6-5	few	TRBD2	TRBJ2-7	TGTGCCAGCTGGACTAGCGGGGGGCCCTACGAGCAGCACTTC	CASWTSGGPYEQHF
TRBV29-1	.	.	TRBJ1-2	TGCAGCGTTGAGGATGCCAGGGGAGGATATGGCTACACCTTC	CSVEDARGGYGYTF
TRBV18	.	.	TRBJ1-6	TGTGCCAGCTCACCGGGCAGGGTAGTCTCACCCCTCCACTTT	CASSPGRVVSPLHF
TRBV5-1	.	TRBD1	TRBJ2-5	TGCGCCAGCAGCTTGGAGCGACAGGGGGGTGAGACCCAGTACTTC	CASSLERQGGETQYF
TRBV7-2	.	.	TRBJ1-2	TGTGCCAGCAGCTTAGGGTTAGGCTATGGCTGCACCTTC	CASSLGLGYGCTF
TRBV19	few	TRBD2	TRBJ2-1	TGTGCCAGTAGTATTGGGCTAGCGGGGGGCCCCCTTAGCTCCTACAATGAGCAGTTCTTC	CASSIGLAGGPLSSYNEQFF
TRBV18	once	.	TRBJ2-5	TGTGCCAGCTCACCCACGTACAGTCAAGAGACCCAGTACTTC	CASSPTYSQETQYF
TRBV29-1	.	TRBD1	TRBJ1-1	TGCAGCGTTGATGGACAGGGAAGGGGGAACACTGAAGCTTTCTTT	CSVDGQGRGNTEAFF
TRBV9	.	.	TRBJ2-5	TGTGCCAGCAGCGTAGCTTTGGGCCTAGAGACCCAGTACTTC	CASSVALGLETQYF
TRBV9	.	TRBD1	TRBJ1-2	TGTGCCAGCAGCGTAGAGACAGGGAGGATCTATGGCTACACCTTC	CASSVETGRIYGYTF
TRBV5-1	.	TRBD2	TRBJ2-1	TGCGCCAGTCGGATTAGCGGGACTTTATCCTACAATGAGCAGTTCTTC	CASRISGTLSYNEQFF
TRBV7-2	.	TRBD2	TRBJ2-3	TGTGCCAGCAGCTACTACGGGGGGGGTGGCACAGATACGCAGTATTTT	CASSYYGGGGTDTQYF